The T cell receptor beta chain under discussion was sequenced for a study of persistence of HIV-infected CD4 T cells. Study information: The sample holds CD4+ T cells responsive to CMV or HIV-1 Gag.

The stimulus was an HIV-1 Gag 15-mer peptide pool, 1 ug/peptide/mL. Memory cells lacking CD40L and CD69 with high CD45RO were sorted. This was the immunoSEQ version 4 assay in survey mode. Data came from immunoSEQ multiplex PCR; TCRdb stores just in-frame clones and leaves some out. The profile shows approximately 34,000 clones, roughly four fifths of them singletons. Worth noting for this clone: Antigen unknown.

Sequencing was performed on CD4+ T cells sorted from PBMCs after roughly 17-hour stimulation, taken from a patient who received antiretroviral therapy. The receptor comes from an adult woman with HIV who was CMV-seropositive.

DNA of the CDR3: TGTGCCAGCAGCAAACTGTTCGGGGGGGTAGAGACCCAGTACTTC. It codes for CASSKLFGGVETQYF. V gene TRBV7-2 combines with J gene TRBJ2-5; 8 nucleotides align to TRBD2. The CDR3 has 15 residues. The V gene's germline CDR1 is SGHTA and CDR2 FQGNSA. The V segment lost 5 bases and the J segment 4 bases; nucleotides outside the gene matches: 9.